These T cell receptor beta chains were read from a single sample in a study of a mutant IDH1 vaccine in newly diagnosed glioma. For these TCRs, the target antigens are not known. Generated by immunoSEQ multiplex PCR, the TCRdb table keeps only in-frame clones and is missing some. Of tens of thousands of clones detected, roughly four fifths appear once; the ten largest clones hold roughly 5%. Material: PBMCs, obtained from a glioma patient whose treatment included an IDH1 peptide vaccine. The receptors here all came from a man aged 35-49 years with glioma. The CDR3 runs from the conserved cysteine through the conserved F or W. The D gene is left open where the match is weak. Clone size is stated in some rows and not others, as once, few, many or a class when expanded.

d_gene	abundance	len	v_gene	j_gene	CDR3aa	CDR3nt
-	once	14	TRBV11-3	TRBJ1-3	CASRPEGSGNTIYF	TGTGCCAGCAGACCTGAGGGCTCTGGAAACACCATATATTTT
-	-	18	TRBV5-6	TRBJ1-5	CASNSSSDPTPRNQPQHF	TGTGCCAGCAACTCCTCATCAGACCCGACTCCCCGCAATCAGCCCCAGCATTTT
-	-	14	TRBV7-2	TRBJ2-4	CASSLSLSKNIQYF	TGTGCCAGCAGCTTATCTTTGTCCAAAAACATTCAGTACTTC
-	-	13	TRBV9	TRBJ2-5	CASSPGGQETQYF	TGTGCCAGCAGCCCAGGGGGGCAAGAGACCCAGTACTTC
-	-	16	TRBV18	TRBJ2-1	CASSPLERNLVNEQFF	TGTGCCAGCTCACCACTCGAGCGGAACTTAGTTAATGAGCAGTTCTTC
-	-	15	TRBV30	TRBJ2-7	CAWRPRWGRSYEQYF	TGTGCCTGGAGACCCAGGTGGGGACGATCCTACGAGCAGTACTTC
-	-	15	TRBV23-1	TRBJ2-2	CASSQGQGETGELFF	TGCGCCAGCAGTCAAGGGCAGGGAGAAACCGGGGAGCTGTTTTTT
-	-	16	TRBV7-2	TRBJ1-5	CASSLEGWYSNQPQHF	TGTGCCAGCAGCTTAGAGGGCTGGTATAGCAATCAGCCCCAGCATTTT
TRBD1	-	13	TRBV27	TRBJ2-1	CASSLGGRDRQLF	TGTGCCAGCAGTCTAGGGGGCCGGGACAGGCAACTCTTC
-	-	17	TRBV4-1	TRBJ2-7	CASSQDFAGAASYEQYF	TGCGCCAGCAGCCAAGATTTTGCAGGGGCTGCCTCCTACGAGCAGTACTTC
-	once	16	TRBV5-8	TRBJ2-3	CASSARQATSTDTQYF	TGTGCCAGCAGCGCCCGACAGGCGACTAGCACAGATACGCAGTATTTT
TRBD1	-	16	TRBV7-8	TRBJ1-1	CASSLGQGVGNTEAFF	TGTGCCAGCAGCTTAGGACAGGGGGTTGGGAACACTGAAGCTTTCTTT
-	-	15	TRBV2	TRBJ1-4	CASKAKAATNEKLFF	TGTGCCAGCAAGGCAAAGGCTGCAACTAATGAAAAACTGTTTTTT
-	-	13	TRBV9	TRBJ2-3	CASSVGSVDTQYF	TGTGCCAGCAGCGTAGGATCAGTAGATACGCAGTATTTT
TRBD1	-	14	TRBV29-1	TRBJ1-3	CSARTGTAGNTIYF	TGCAGCGCAAGGACAGGGACAGCTGGAAACACCATATATTTT
-	-	13	TRBV5-5	TRBJ2-3	CASSLAQRDTQYF	TGTGCCAGCAGCTTGGCGCAGAGGGATACGCAGTATTTT
TRBD1	-	15	TRBV13	TRBJ2-7	CASSLGRTGVYEQYF	TGTGCCAGCAGCTTAGGCCGCACAGGGGTGTACGAGCAGTACTTC
-	-	12	TRBV11-2	TRBJ1-4	CASSLVEEKLFF	TGTGCCAGCAGCTTAGTGGAGGAAAAACTGTTTTTT
-	-	14	TRBV21-1	TRBJ2-7	CASSKDSPPYEQYF	TGTGCCAGCAGCAAGGACTCACCGCCCTACGAGCAGTACTTC
-	-	13	TRBV7-7	TRBJ2-2	CASSLGAGGELFF	TGTGCTAGCAGCTTGGGGGCTGGCGGGGAGCTGTTTTTT
-	-	13	TRBV5-1	TRBJ2-5	CASSRTWQETQYF	TGCGCCAGCAGCCGAACTTGGCAAGAGACCCAGTACTTC
-	-	14	TRBV25-1	TRBJ2-5	CASSELHGTETQYF	TGTGCCAGCAGTGAATTACATGGTACGGAGACCCAGTACTTC
-	-	15	TRBV12-5	TRBJ1-2	CASGLAFPNSDDYTF	TGTGCTAGTGGTTTGGCATTTCCCAACTCGGATGACTACACCTTC
-	once	13	TRBV19	TRBJ1-2	CASSPGQTNGYTF	TGTGCCAGTAGCCCCGGGCAGACTAATGGCTACACCTTC
-	-	15	TRBV18	TRBJ1-3	CASSPTQGRVNTIYF	TGTGCCAGCTCACCTACACAGGGTCGGGTAAACACCATATATTTT
-	-	16	TRBV4-2	TRBJ2-3	CASSRGTGLPADTQYF	TGTGCCAGCTCTAGGGGAACAGGGCTACCTGCAGATACGCAGTATTTT
-	-	12	TRBV2	TRBJ2-7	CASSLQGSEQYF	TGTGCCAGCAGTTTACAGGGCTCCGAGCAGTACTTC
-	few	12	TRBV30	TRBJ2-5	CAWTLGGGTQYF	TGTGCCTGGACCTTAGGGGGGGGGACCCAGTACTTC
-	-	16	TRBV4-2	TRBJ1-1	CASSQVTGADRTEAFF	TGTGCCAGCAGCCAAGTGACGGGGGCGGATCGCACTGAAGCTTTCTTT
TRBD2	once	16	TRBV7-2	TRBJ2-3	CASSLASGGRTDTQYF	TGTGCCAGCAGCTTGGCCAGCGGGGGCCGCACAGATACGCAGTATTTT
-	-	11	TRBV15	TRBJ2-4	CATSTNGNLDF	TGTGCCACCAGCACCAACGGCAATTTAGACTTC
-	medium-sized	15	TRBV7-9	TRBJ1-5	CASSLAEPGDQPQHF	TGTGCCAGCAGCTTAGCGGAGCCAGGCGATCAGCCCCAGCATTTT
TRBD1	-	13	TRBV27	TRBJ2-4	CASSSTGGNIQYF	TGTGCCAGCAGTTCGACAGGGGGAAACATTCAGTACTTC
TRBD2	-	14	TRBV18	TRBJ2-3	CASSPLAGPDTQYF	TGTGCCAGCTCACCACTAGCGGGGCCAGATACGCAGTATTTT
TRBD2	-	15	TRBV6-1	TRBJ2-7	CASSLQAGGPDEQYF	TGTGCCAGCAGTCTACAAGCGGGAGGGCCCGACGAGCAGTACTTC
-	few	15	TRBV6-5	TRBJ2-7	CASSYSGRSWGEQYF	TGTGCCAGCAGTTACTCGGGTCGCAGCTGGGGCGAGCAGTACTTC
TRBD2	-	16	TRBV25-1	TRBJ2-2	CASSDRAGGNTGELFF	TGTGCCAGCAGTGATCGGGCGGGAGGGAACACCGGGGAGCTGTTTTTT
-	medium-sized	13	TRBV30	TRBJ1-2	CAWWTREGYGYTF	TGTGCCTGGTGGACTCGGGAGGGCTATGGCTACACCTTC
TRBD1	-	16	TRBV19	TRBJ2-3	CASKRQGGRGTDTQYF	TGTGCCAGTAAAAGACAGGGGGGTCGGGGCACAGATACGCAGTATTTT
-	-	14	TRBV27	TRBJ2-4	CASSPWGQDNIQYF	TGTGCCAGCAGTCCCTGGGGGCAAGACAACATTCAGTACTTC
TRBD2	-	13	TRBV2	TRBJ2-3	CASGTMGTDTQYF	TGTGCCAGCGGGACTATGGGCACAGATACGCAGTATTTT
-	-	13	TRBV10-2	TRBJ2-7	CASSEGGNNEQYF	TGCGCCAGCAGTGAGGGGGGCAACAACGAGCAGTACTTC
TRBD2	-	16	TRBV11-2	TRBJ2-1	CASSLPGLAFHNEQFF	TGTGCCAGCAGCTTACCGGGACTAGCGTTTCACAATGAGCAGTTCTTC
-	-	12	TRBV10-3	TRBJ2-3	CAINPGSDTQYF	TGTGCCATCAATCCCGGGAGTGATACGCAGTATTTT
TRBD2	-	14	TRBV10-3	TRBJ2-1	CATSRTSGSYEQFF	TGTGCCACTTCCCGGACTAGCGGGAGCTATGAGCAGTTCTTC
-	-	15	TRBV2	TRBJ1-6	CASRASGTLASPLHF	TGTGCCAGCAGAGCCTCCGGGACTCTCGCTTCACCCCTCCACTTT
-	-	13	TRBV27	TRBJ2-7	CASSLKLGGQQYF	TGTGCCAGCAGTTTAAAGCTAGGGGGGCAGCAGTACTTC
TRBD1	-	11	TRBV2	TRBJ2-7	CASNRDRGQYF	TGTGCCAGCAATCGTGACAGGGGGCAGTACTTC
TRBD1	-	15	TRBV5-4	TRBJ1-2	CASSPGTGGGYGYTF	TGTGCCAGCAGCCCCGGGACAGGGGGGGGATATGGCTACACCTTC
-	-	16	TRBV12-5	TRBJ1-5	CASGYIDLNSNQPQHF	TGTGCTAGTGGATACATTGACTTAAATAGCAATCAGCCCCAGCATTTT
-	once	13	TRBV28	TRBJ2-7	CASSRGTEYEQYF	TGTGCCAGCAGTCGCGGGACAGAGTACGAGCAGTACTTC
-	once	17	TRBV5-6	TRBJ2-7	CASSLEWQDVYSYEQYF	TGTGCCAGCAGCTTGGAGTGGCAGGACGTATATTCCTACGAGCAGTACTTC
-	-	16	TRBV6-5	TRBJ2-7	CASSYGQGGRSYEQYF	TGTGCCAGCAGTTACGGGCAGGGGGGAAGGAGCTACGAGCAGTACTTC
TRBD1	-	14	TRBV6-1	TRBJ2-7	CASSVDRVSYEQYF	TGTGCCAGCAGCGTTGACAGGGTCTCCTACGAGCAGTACTTC
TRBD2	-	14	TRBV7-2	TRBJ2-7	CASSPRTSRHEQYF	TGTGCCAGCAGCCCACGGACTAGTAGGCACGAGCAGTACTTC
TRBD1	-	15	TRBV18	TRBJ1-3	CASSTGTGGGNTIYF	TGTGCCAGCTCAACCGGGACAGGCGGTGGAAACACCATATATTTT
TRBD1	few	13	TRBV2	TRBJ1-5	CASSPGGVQPQHF	TGTGCCAGCAGCCCAGGGGGGGTTCAGCCCCAGCATTTT
-	-	15	TRBV29-1	TRBJ2-4	CSVEDTGQTKNIQYF	TGCAGCGTTGAAGACACCGGACAGACCAAAAACATTCAGTACTTC
-	-	14	TRBV27	TRBJ1-6	CASRPTGYNSPLHF	TGTGCCAGCAGACCGACAGGCTATAATTCACCCCTCCACTTT